These 14 T cell receptor beta chains were sequenced from one sample in a study of T cells after yellow fever vaccination. TCRdb reanalysed the 5' RACE reads using MiXCR and keeps one entry per CDR3 protein. The sample yields roughly 11,000 distinct CDR3 sequences, about 6.1% seen once. Sequencing used PBMCs, either bulk or a sorted T-cell subset (CD4+, CD8+, memory, or dextramer-sorted; not recorded which), obtained on the day of the yellow fever booster vaccination. The receptors were gathered from a man aged 30 to 39 who received the YFV17D yellow fever vaccine.

This clonotype was seen ten or more times. CDR3 nucleotide sequence: TGTGCCAGTAGTAGACGACAGGGGGCATACAATGAGCAGTTCTTC. Translated: CASSRRQGAYNEQFF. The chain joins TRBV19 to TRBJ2-1; 10 bases map to TRBD1. V lost 4 bases and J lost 4; bases outside the gene matches: 4. The CDR3 sequence is 15 residues long. The germline CDR1 and CDR2 sequences are LNHDA and SQIVND (reference sequence).

In this sample, this clonotype is medium-sized. The chain combines TRBV6-2 or TRBV6-3 with TRBJ2-1, with D hard to call. The CDR3 extends over 13 amino acids. CDR1 and CDR2 from the germline V gene are MNHEY and SVGEGT. Trimming left V 4 bases short and J 7 bases short, with 11 bases between. The CDR3 is CASSSPLSNEQFF. The CDR3 DNA follows: TGTGCCAGCAGTTCCCCCCTTAGTAATGAGCAGTTCTTC.

In its sample, this clonotype was seen many times. This chain uses TRBV20-1 with TRBJ1-2; weak D call: TRBD1 (6 bases). The CDR3 spans 13 residues. CDR1 and CDR2 from the germline V gene are DFQATT and SNEGSKA (reference sequence). V dropped 5 bases and J dropped 4 bases, with 14 bases sitting between them. CDR3 nucleotide sequence: TGCAGTGCTCCTACAGGGATGGGCTATGGCTACACCTTC. This encodes CSAPTGMGYGYTF.

Many counts were recorded for this clonotype. The CDR3 here is CATSRDSAVGRNEQFF. The CDR3 nucleotides read TGTGCCACCAGCAGAGATAGTGCCGTCGGGAGGAATGAGCAGTTCTTC. This chain links TRBV15 with TRBJ2-1; 7 positions match TRBD2. CDR1 and CDR2 from the germline V gene are LNHNV and YYDKDF (reference sequence). Germline trimming cut 0 bases from V and 7 bases from J; bases unmatched to any gene: 9. The CDR3 contains 16 residues.

This clonotype was seen ten or more times. The chain employs TRBV9 and TRBJ2-5; D unclear. Germline values: CDR1 SGDLS, CDR2 YYNGEE. This CDR3 has 13 amino acids. V lost 4 bases, J lost 3 bases, and 10 bases lay in between. The CDR3 DNA reads as TGTGCCAGCAGCCCGGCGCCGAAAGAGACCCAGTACTTC. This encodes CASSPAPKETQYF.

The table lists this clonotype with many counts. The V gene is TRBV3-1, the J gene TRBJ2-2; 8 nucleotides align to TRBD2. The CDR3 sequence is 19 residues long. CDR1 and CDR2 (germline): LGHDT, YNNKEL (reference sequence). V trimming: 0 bases; J trimming: 4 bases; junction bases outside the gene matches: 13. CDR3 nucleotides: TGTGCCAGCAGCCAAGAAAAGAGCGGGAGCGATCGTGTCACCGGGGAGCTGTTTTTT. It codes for CASSQEKSGSDRVTGELFF.

This clonotype was counted only a few times. The CDR3 region has the DNA TGTGCCAGCAGTACGAGGGACAGGGTAACAAGCGGGGCCAACGTCCTGACTTTC. This codes for CASSTRDRVTSGANVLTF. This chain connects TRBV27 to TRBJ2-6, with 9 bases matching TRBD1. This CDR3 contains 18 residues. After removal of 5 bases from V and 4 bases from J, the junction contained 12 bases not matched to a gene. Germline CDR1 is MNHEY and CDR2 is SMNVEV (reference sequence).

This clonotype was observed many times. The chain carries TRBV20-1 and TRBJ2-2; 8 bases are shared with TRBD2. J lost 0 bases, V lost 6 bases, and 3 bases had no gene match. This CDR3 comprises 14 residues. In germline, CDR1 is DFQATT, CDR2 SNEGSKA (reference sequence). This chain's CDR3 is CSAKRGTNTGELFF. For the CDR3, the DNA is TGCAGTGCGAAGCGGGGGACGAACACCGGGGAGCTGTTTTTT.

This clonotype rates as medium-sized. The chain carries TRBV6-5 and TRBJ2-7, with unresolved D. The CDR3 sequence is 14 residues long. Trimming stripped 5 bases from V and 5 bases from J, with 16 bases between. The germline CDR1 and CDR2 sequences are MNHEY and SVGAGI. The CDR3 coding sequence is TGTGCCAGCAGTACAAAGAGAGAGCGCGACGAGCAGTACTTC. As protein: CASSTKRERDEQYF.

This clonotype was seen repeatedly, ten times or more. The chain is built from TRBV20-1 and TRBJ2-6, with 7 nucleotides matching TRBD1. Germline V gene sequence: CDR1 DFQATT, CDR2 SNEGSKA (reference sequence). V shed 3 bases and J 2 bases; nucleotides not matched to a gene: 4. CDR3 length: 15 residues. The CDR3 region is CSASPGGPGANVLTF. CDR3 sequence (DNA): TGCAGTGCTAGCCCAGGGGGACCTGGGGCCAACGTCCTGACTTTC.

This clonotype was counted at least ten times. The V gene is TRBV7-2, the J gene TRBJ2-5; D uncertain. Trimming removed 5 bases at V and 4 bases at J, with 17 bases between. Germline CDR1 reads SGHTA; CDR2 reads FQGNSA. The CDR3 covers 15 residues. CDR3 residues: CASSPNGVYSETQYF. DNA of the CDR3: TGTGCCAGCAGCCCCAATGGAGTTTATTCAGAGACCCAGTACTTC.

This clonotype is judged medium-sized. The rearrangement uses TRBV6-6 and TRBJ2-2; D not resolved. The CDR3 is 12 residues long. Per the germline V gene, CDR1 is MNHNY and CDR2 is SVGAGI (reference sequence). The V gene lost 2 bases and the J gene lost 7 bases, with 5 bases spanning the gap. The CDR3 is CASSYVSGELFF. For the CDR3, the DNA is TGTGCCAGCAGTTACGTCAGCGGGGAGCTGTTTTTT.

This clonotype counts as medium-sized. CDR3 in amino acids: CSASPAGVRDIQYF. CDR3 sequence (DNA): TGCAGTGCTAGTCCAGCGGGAGTTCGAGACATTCAGTACTTC. The chain recombines TRBV20-1 with TRBJ2-4, with 8 bases aligning to TRBD2. Germline V gene sequence: CDR1 DFQATT, CDR2 SNEGSKA (reference sequence). The J segment lost 8 bases and the V segment lost 3 bases, leaving 9 bases of the junction unmatched. The CDR3 is made up of 14 amino acids.

This clonotype was detected ten times or more. V and J are TRBV18 and TRBJ2-5; D may be TRBD2 (5 bases). Germline V gene sequence: CDR1 KGHSH, CDR2 LQKENI. This CDR3 is built from 14 residues. V lost 4 bases to trimming and J lost 2 bases, with 11 bases between them. The CDR3 loop is CASSRSERQETQYF. In nucleotides, the CDR3 is TGTGCCAGCTCACGATCAGAGCGGCAAGAGACCCAGTACTTC. Together with reference TRBV18 and TRBJ2-5, the CDR3 gives the full variable domain: NAGVMQNPRHLVRRRGQEARLRCSPMKGHSHVYWYRQLPEEGLKFMVYLQKENIIDESGMPKERFSAEFPKEGPSILRIQQVVRGDSAAYFCASSRSERQETQYFGPGTRLLVL.